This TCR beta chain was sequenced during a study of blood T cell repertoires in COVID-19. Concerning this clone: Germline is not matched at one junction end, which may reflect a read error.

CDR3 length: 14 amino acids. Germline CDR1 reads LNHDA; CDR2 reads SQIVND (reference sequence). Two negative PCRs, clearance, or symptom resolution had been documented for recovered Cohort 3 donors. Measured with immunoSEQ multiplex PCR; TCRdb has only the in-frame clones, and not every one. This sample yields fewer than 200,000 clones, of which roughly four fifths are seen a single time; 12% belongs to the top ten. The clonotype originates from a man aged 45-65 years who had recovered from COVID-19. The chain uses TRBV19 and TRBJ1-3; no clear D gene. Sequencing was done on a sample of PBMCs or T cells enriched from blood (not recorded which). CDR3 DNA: TGTGCAAGTAGGGAGCAGACTCGTGGAAACACCATATATTTT. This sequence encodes CASREQTRGNTIYF.